The sequence of this T cell receptor beta chain was determined in a study of molecular identifiers for immune sequencing clone quantification. Study-level points and caveats: Jurkat TCR RNA spiked in from one cell (amid approximately 1 million naive cells) was reportedly detectable.

CD8+CD4-CCR7+CD45RA+ sorting gave the naive CD8 T cells. This clonotype was observed many times. Its antigen is unknown. Via MiXCR, TCRdb re-called the PCR reads, giving one row per CDR3 protein. Among 550,000 to 750,000 distinct CDR3 sequences, nearly 20% were seen once, and the ten largest hold 0.85%. The CDR3 has 12 residues. Germline assignment: CDR1 MNHNS and CDR2 SASEGT. V lost 6 bases to trimming and J lost 8 bases, with 10 bases between them. The sample comprised naive CD8+ T cells from blood, with Jurkat cell RNA spiked in. As to subset: FACS-sorted CD8+CD4-CCR7+CD45RA+ naive T cells. This TCR derives from a human donor in good health. Some libraries in this study had Jurkat cell RNA spiked in. The chain is built from TRBV6-1 and TRBJ2-2, with D possibly being TRBD2 (5 bases). The CDR3 loop is CASSGITGELFF. CDR3 coding DNA: TGTGCCAGCAGCGGGATTACAGGGGAGCTGTTTTTT.